These 21 T cell receptor beta chains originate from one sample sequenced in a study of molecular identifiers for immune sequencing clone quantification. TCRdb analysed the PCR reads with MiXCR anew, one entry per CDR3 protein. Here the sample spans 300,000 to 350,000 distinct CDR3 sequences, around a fifth being singletons. Source material: naive CD8+ T cells from blood, with Jurkat cell RNA spiked in. Subset indicated: FACS-sorted CD8+CD4-CCR7+CD45RA+ naive T cells. Every receptor here comes from a human donor in good health. Some libraries in this study had Jurkat cell RNA spiked in.

This clonotype was counted only a few times. The chain uses TRBV28 and TRBJ2-7; D perhaps matches TRBD2 (6 bases). Trimming stripped 2 bases from V and 2 bases from J, with 13 bases between. This CDR3 has 15 amino acids. CDR1 is MDHEN and CDR2 is SYDVKM in the germline V gene. The CDR3 coding sequence is TGTGCCAGCAGTTTAGGAGGGACGGTTGCCTACGAGCAGTACTTC. It codes for CASSLGGTVAYEQYF.

At least ten counts were recorded for this clonotype. The rearrangement links TRBV6-5 to TRBJ1-2; a possible D gene is TRBD1 (5 bases). The germline CDR1 and CDR2 sequences are MNHEY and SVGAGI. This CDR3 has 15 amino acids. Trimming stripped 6 bases from V and 0 bases from J, with 14 bases between. CDR3 coding DNA: TGTGCCAGCAGCCCTGGACATAGATCTAACTATGGCTACACCTTC. Its protein product is CASSPGHRSNYGYTF.

There are many counts of this clonotype. This chain connects TRBV7-9 to TRBJ1-1, with TRBD1 identical over 7 bases. Germline V gives CDR1 SEHNR, CDR2 FQNEAQ (reference sequence). This CDR3 region has 18 residues. Losses at the gene ends were 4 bases for V and 0 bases for J; bases not matched to a gene: 14. The CDR3 bases are TGTGCCAGCAGCTCTGTAGTTGTAGACAGGGCGATGAACACTGAAGCTTTCTTT. This gives the protein CASSSVVVDRAMNTEAFF.

This clonotype was recorded at least ten times. The chain joins TRBV28 to TRBJ1-6; perhaps TRBD1 as D (6 bases). Germline values: CDR1 MDHEN, CDR2 SYDVKM. The germline V and J ends were trimmed by 1 base and 4 bases, with 14 bases remaining between them. The CDR3 is 17 residues long. For the CDR3, the DNA is TGTGCCAGCAGTTTATACAGGGAGCCATCATATAATTCACCCCTCCACTTT. Residues: CASSLYREPSYNSPLHF.

Remarks on this clonotype: A much bigger clone sits one base away, suggesting this may be a read error. V gene TRBV19 combines with J gene TRBJ2-5; D is unresolved. Trimming left V 4 bases short and J 0 bases short, with 9 bases between. The CDR3 spans 14 residues. Germline V gene lookup returns CDR1 LNHDA and CDR2 SQIVND (reference sequence). CDR3: CASSKRPNQETQYF. The CDR3 DNA follows: TGTGCCAGTAGTAAACGACCGAACCAAGAGACCCAGTACTTC.

This clonotype was observed at least ten times. This chain joins TRBV4-1 and TRBJ2-2; D gene ambiguous. Trimming left V 0 bases short and J 3 bases short, with 11 bases between. The CDR3 has 16 residues. The germline V gene has CDR1 MGHRA and CDR2 YSYEKL. CDR3 loop: CASSQDFFVHTGELFF. As DNA, the CDR3 is TGCGCCAGCAGCCAAGACTTTTTCGTACACACCGGGGAGCTGTTTTTT.

This clonotype was observed many times. This chain links TRBV6-2 or TRBV6-3 with TRBJ2-5; D remains ambiguous. V lost 6 bases and J lost 0, with 11 bases in between. The CDR3 runs to 14 residues. Looked up from germline, CDR1 is MNHEY and CDR2 is SVGEGT. This CDR3 reads CASRDNLYQETQYF. CDR3 DNA sequence: TGTGCCAGCAGAGACAACCTGTACCAAGAGACCCAGTACTTC.

The chain uses TRBV4-3 and TRBJ1-2; D may be TRBD1 (5 bases). The CDR3 is 18 amino acids. Trimming pared 0 bases from V and 2 bases from J, leaving 19 bases between. CDR1 is LGHNA and CDR2 is YSLEER in the germline V gene. The CDR3 nucleotides read TGCGCCAGCAGCCAAGATAACCCCGGGACGCGGTCCAACTATGGCTACACCTTC. Its protein product is CASSQDNPGTRSNYGYTF.

At least ten counts were recorded for this clonotype. This chain connects TRBV20-1 to TRBJ2-7; 9 nucleotides match TRBD1. The germline gives CDR1 DFQATT, CDR2 SNEGSKA (reference sequence). The CDR3 extends over 14 amino acids. V shed 3 bases, J shed 2 bases, and the junction held 5 bases outside the gene matches. CDR3 in DNA: TGCAGTGCTAGGGGGGGACAGGGCCCCTACGAGCAGTACTTC. Protein: CSARGGQGPYEQYF.

This clonotype was picked up many times. The chain combines TRBV25-1 with TRBJ2-4, with TRBD2 matching 11 bases. Germline values: CDR1 MGHDK, CDR2 SYGVNS. The J segment lost 10 bases and the V segment lost 6 bases, leaving 11 bases of the junction unmatched. This CDR3 region has 15 residues. Here the CDR3 reads CASSKTSGIGGIQYF. CDR3 DNA sequence: TGTGCCAGCAGCAAGACTAGCGGGATTGGTGGTATTCAGTACTTC.

This clonotype occurred a few times. This sequence joins TRBV5-1 and TRBJ2-5, with TRBD2 identical over 13 bases. The V and J ends lost 3 bases and 7 bases, in that order; junction bases with no gene match: 9. From germline, CDR1 is SGHRS and CDR2 YFSETQ. CDR3 length equals 16 residues. The CDR3 coding sequence is TGCGCCAGCAGCTCGACTAGCGGGGGGACCGGTGGGACCCAGTACTTC. Translated: CASSSTSGGTGGTQYF.

The chain joins TRBV4-3 to TRBJ1-5; D ambiguous. This CDR3 is built from 17 residues. The germline V gene encodes CDR1 LGHNA and CDR2 YSLEER. With 0 bases removed from V and 1 base from J, the gap between germline ends came to 13 bases. The CDR3: CASSQDQVAFSNQPQHF. The CDR3 nucleotides read TGCGCCAGCAGCCAAGATCAAGTGGCGTTCAGCAATCAGCCCCAGCATTTT.

This clonotype showed up many times. The rearrangement uses TRBV28 and TRBJ2-5, with D perhaps given as TRBD1 or TRBD2 (5 bases each). Deletions cut 6 bases from V and 0 bases from J, with 11 bases between. Germline CDR1 MDHEN, CDR2 SYDVKM. The CDR3 is 14 residues long. The chain's CDR3 is CASRGEWYQETQYF. The CDR3 region has the DNA TGTGCCAGCAGGGGGGAGTGGTACCAAGAGACCCAGTACTTC. Full variable domain (missing parts from reference TRBV28 and TRBJ2-5): DVKVTQSSRYLVKRTGEKVFLECVQDMDHENMFWYRQDPGLGLRLIYFSYDVKMKEKGDIPEGYSVSREKKERFSLILESASTNQTSMYLCASRGEWYQETQYFGPGTRLLVL.

This clonotype has at least ten counts. The chain joins TRBV5-1 to TRBJ2-2; TRBD1 agrees at 8 bases. The CDR3 length is 15 residues. V was clipped by 2 bases and J by 6 bases; unmatched bases: 6. Germline CDR1 reads SGHRS; CDR2 reads YFSETQ. Written as DNA, the CDR3 is TGCGCCAGCAGCTTTATGGACAGGGCTGCCGGGGAGCTGTTTTTT. Its protein is CASSFMDRAAGELFF.

This clonotype was recorded at least ten times. The chain carries TRBV4-3 and TRBJ1-1, with D possibly being TRBD1 (5 bases). CDR1 and CDR2 (germline): LGHNA, YSLEER. This CDR3 comprises 15 residues. V lost 5 bases to trimming and J lost 0 bases, with 13 bases between them. CDR3 amino acids: CASSGEGPMNTEAFF. The CDR3, as DNA: TGCGCCAGCAGCGGAGAGGGACCGATGAACACTGAAGCTTTCTTT.

The sample holds many counts of this clonotype. The gene calls are TRBV12-3 or TRBV12-4 and TRBJ2-4, with 7 bases fitting TRBD1. The J segment lost 1 base and the V segment lost 7 bases, leaving 10 bases of the junction unmatched. CDR3 length: 16 amino acids. This CDR3 reads CASTLSRGTAKNIQYF. The DNA for the CDR3 is TGTGCCAGCACCCTATCCAGGGGGACGGCCAAAAACATTCAGTACTTC.

This clonotype was counted ten times or more. The chain uses TRBV5-4 and TRBJ1-1; 11 bases match TRBD1. CDR1 SGHNT and CDR2 YYREEE come from the germline V gene (reference sequence). This CDR3 is built from 14 residues. V trimming: 4 bases; J trimming: 6 bases; junction bases outside the gene matches: 5. Here the CDR3 reads CASSGPDRGPEAFF. DNA for the CDR3: TGTGCCAGCAGCGGCCCGGACAGGGGGCCTGAAGCTTTCTTT.

The sample holds a few counts of this clonotype. Possible read error: a much larger clone is one base away. The chain uses TRBV7-2 and TRBJ2-3; D is undetermined. The CDR3 consists of 15 residues. The germline CDR1 and CDR2 sequences are SGHTA and FQGNSA. V was pared by 2 bases and J by 5 bases, with 14 bases between. The CDR3 DNA sequence: TGTGCCAGCAGCTTAAGTGGGGTAGTGGGAGATACGCAGTATTTT. Translating gives CASSLSGVVGDTQYF.

This clonotype was counted at least ten times. The chain has TRBV30 and TRBJ1-1, with D hard to call. Germline V lookup: CDR1 GTSNPN, CDR2 SVGIG (reference sequence). The CDR3 is 12 amino acids. Trimming removed 4 bases at V and 6 bases at J, with 12 bases between. DNA of the CDR3: TGTGCCTGGAATGCGGGTACCCCTGAAGCTTTCTTT. Protein product: CAWNAGTPEAFF.

There are many counts of this clonotype. V is TRBV19 and J is TRBJ2-5, with D perhaps TRBD1 (5 bases). The CDR3 runs to 15 residues. Germline CDR1 LNHDA, CDR2 SQIVND (reference sequence). With 3 bases removed from V and 1 base from J, the gap between germline ends came to 12 bases. Here the CDR3 reads CASSMMWGVQETQYF. CDR3 bases: TGTGCCAGTAGTATGATGTGGGGCGTCCAAGAGACCCAGTACTTC.

In its sample, this clonotype was seen a few times. This chain links TRBV27 with TRBJ1-2; 8 bases line up with TRBD1. Losses at the gene ends were 5 bases for V and 7 bases for J; bases not matched to a gene: 12. Germline V CDR1 and CDR2: MNHEY, SMNVEV (reference sequence). The CDR3 totals 15 residues. The CDR3 sequence is CASSPLISGGSGYTF. CDR3 DNA sequence: TGTGCCAGCAGTCCCCTAATTTCAGGGGGCAGTGGCTACACCTTC.